The entry that follows covers one TCR beta chain sequence. Its specificity is unknown. Both 60 Vbeta primers and 13 Jbeta primers went into the PCR. TCRdb's copy holds only in-frame clones and misses some; the assay was immunoSEQ multiplex PCR. The sample's table shows approximately 190,000 clones. Trimming left V 2 bases short and J 5 bases short, with 12 bases between. This CDR3 contains 13 residues. Germline loops: CDR1 GTSNPN, CDR2 SVGIG (reference sequence). This entry is derived from a study of cytomegalovirus exposure and HLA in healthy donors. Whole-study results and caveats: An ancestry cluster, one associated with Asian ancestry, reportedly showed fewer N-insertions than the approximately 700-donor mean in a later analysis.

This TCR was sampled from a man younger than 45 in good health and CMV-seronegative. Sequencing input: PBMCs. The chain employs TRBV30 and TRBJ1-1; tentatively, D is TRBD1 (6 bases). CDR3 nucleotide sequence: TGTGCCTGGAGTCTTTTAGGGGGTACTGAAGCTTTCTTT. Amino acid sequence: CAWSLLGGTEAFF.